A selection of T cell receptor beta chains follows, all from one sample in a study of cytomegalovirus exposure and HLA in healthy donors. The method was immunoSEQ multiplex PCR; TCRdb's version includes in-frame clones alone and lacks a portion of them. The table records nearly 200,000 clones, over 80% of them present only once. Sequenced: PBMCs. Every receptor here comes from a man aged 25 to 45 in good health and CMV-seronegative. Both conserved end residues are part of each CDR3. Each record gives: J gene, V gene, clone size, D gene, CDR3 protein, CDR3 DNA. D genes are given only for firm matches. Expanded clones are given a class, and other clones once, few, many or no size at all.

j_call: TRBJ1-1
v_call: TRBV28
clone_size: .
d_call: .
cdr3_aa: CASSHHLGGFNMNTEAFF
cdr3_nt: TGTGCCAGCAGCCATCACCTCGGGGGGTTTAACATGAACACTGAAGCTTTCTTT

j_call: TRBJ2-1
v_call: TRBV19
clone_size: .
d_call: .
cdr3_aa: CASRGRGNEQFF
cdr3_nt: TGTGCCAGTAGGGGCCGGGGGAATGAGCAGTTCTTC

j_call: TRBJ2-7
v_call: TRBV5-1
clone_size: .
d_call: TRBD1
cdr3_aa: CASSSPLGQGGEQYF
cdr3_nt: TGCGCCAGCAGCTCGCCGTTAGGACAGGGGGGCGAGCAGTACTTC

j_call: TRBJ2-2
v_call: TRBV4-1
clone_size: .
d_call: .
cdr3_aa: CASSKDTANTGELFF
cdr3_nt: TGCGCCAGCAGCAAGGACACCGCGAACACCGGGGAGCTGTTTTTT

j_call: TRBJ1-1
v_call: TRBV6-5
clone_size: .
d_call: TRBD1
cdr3_aa: CASSPQGSSTEAFF
cdr3_nt: TGTGCCAGCAGTCCACAGGGGTCGAGCACTGAAGCTTTCTTT

j_call: TRBJ2-1
v_call: TRBV27
clone_size: .
d_call: .
cdr3_aa: CASSSGTHNEQFF
cdr3_nt: TGTGCCAGCAGCTCCGGGACTCACAATGAGCAGTTCTTC

j_call: TRBJ2-5
v_call: TRBV6-1
clone_size: once
d_call: .
cdr3_aa: CASSDSSETQYF
cdr3_nt: TGTGCCAGCAGTGACAGTTCCGAGACCCAGTACTTC

j_call: TRBJ2-7
v_call: TRBV4-3
clone_size: .
d_call: .
cdr3_aa: CASSRDRGNSYEQYF
cdr3_nt: TGCGCCAGCAGTCGAGACCGGGGGAACTCCTACGAGCAGTACTTC

j_call: TRBJ2-4
v_call: TRBV9
clone_size: .
d_call: .
cdr3_aa: CASSVAAGENIQYF
cdr3_nt: TGTGCCAGCAGCGTAGCTGCAGGGGAAAACATTCAGTACTTC

j_call: TRBJ1-5
v_call: TRBV19
clone_size: .
d_call: TRBD1
cdr3_aa: CASSITGQGSNQPQHF
cdr3_nt: TGTGCCAGTAGTATAACCGGACAGGGGAGTAATCAGCCCCAGCATTTT

j_call: TRBJ1-5
v_call: TRBV7-2
clone_size: .
d_call: .
cdr3_aa: CASSYQGYQPQHF
cdr3_nt: TGTGCCAGCAGCTACCAGGGGTATCAGCCCCAGCATTTT

j_call: TRBJ2-4
v_call: TRBV6-1
clone_size: .
d_call: .
cdr3_aa: CASSVSLAAAKNIQYF
cdr3_nt: TGTGCCAGCAGTGTGAGCCTTGCCGCCGCCAAAAACATTCAGTACTTC

j_call: TRBJ1-6
v_call: TRBV28
clone_size: .
d_call: .
cdr3_aa: CASSLGLINSPLHF
cdr3_nt: TGTGCCAGCAGTTTAGGGCTAATTAATTCACCCCTCCACTTT

j_call: TRBJ2-7
v_call: TRBV6-5
clone_size: once
d_call: TRBD1
cdr3_aa: CASSSARTGSYEQYF
cdr3_nt: TGTGCCAGCAGTTCCGCCAGGACAGGGTCGTACGAGCAGTACTTC

j_call: TRBJ2-3
v_call: TRBV7-2
clone_size: .
d_call: .
cdr3_aa: CASSPAPSTDTQYF
cdr3_nt: TGTGCCAGCAGCCCAGCGCCGAGCACAGATACGCAGTATTTT

j_call: TRBJ1-1
v_call: TRBV7-8
clone_size: .
d_call: .
cdr3_aa: CASSFRVNTEAFF
cdr3_nt: TGTGCCAGCAGCTTTCGGGTAAACACTGAAGCTTTCTTT

j_call: TRBJ2-1
v_call: TRBV6-1
clone_size: .
d_call: TRBD2
cdr3_aa: CASHPGTSGIMEFF
cdr3_nt: TGTGCCAGCCATCCCGGGACTAGCGGGATAATGGAGTTCTTC

j_call: TRBJ1-1
v_call: TRBV7-8
clone_size: .
d_call: TRBD1
cdr3_aa: CASSLDRGDSEAFF
cdr3_nt: TGTGCCAGCAGCTTGGACAGGGGCGATTCTGAAGCTTTCTTT

j_call: TRBJ2-3
v_call: TRBV6-1
clone_size: .
d_call: .
cdr3_aa: CASSWDSSTDTQYF
cdr3_nt: TGTGCCAGCAGCTGGGACTCTAGCACAGATACGCAGTATTTT

j_call: TRBJ2-5
v_call: TRBV7-9
clone_size: .
d_call: TRBD2
cdr3_aa: CASSLGFAGEETQYF
cdr3_nt: TGTGCCAGCAGCTTAGGGTTTGCGGGGGAAGAGACCCAGTACTTC

j_call: TRBJ2-1
v_call: TRBV4-2
clone_size: .
d_call: .
cdr3_aa: CASSQDSRDPVQFF
cdr3_nt: TGTGCCAGCAGCCAAGATAGCAGGGATCCTGTGCAGTTCTTC

j_call: TRBJ2-7
v_call: TRBV21-1
clone_size: .
d_call: .
cdr3_aa: CASNDRVKTYEQYF
cdr3_nt: TGTGCCAGCAACGACAGGGTCAAAACCTACGAGCAGTACTTC

j_call: TRBJ1-4
v_call: TRBV4-1
clone_size: .
d_call: .
cdr3_aa: CASSHHFATNEKLFF
cdr3_nt: TGCGCCAGCAGCCACCACTTCGCAACTAATGAAAAACTGTTTTTT

j_call: TRBJ2-1
v_call: TRBV7-9
clone_size: few
d_call: TRBD2
cdr3_aa: CASSASGSLGNEQFF
cdr3_nt: TGTGCCAGCAGCGCAAGCGGGAGTCTAGGCAATGAGCAGTTCTTC

j_call: TRBJ1-5
v_call: TRBV6-1
clone_size: .
d_call: .
cdr3_aa: CASSDDTANQPQHF
cdr3_nt: TGTGCCAGCAGTGATGACACGGCCAATCAGCCCCAGCATTTT

j_call: TRBJ2-6
v_call: TRBV5-1
clone_size: .
d_call: .
cdr3_aa: CASSTTGSGANVLTF
cdr3_nt: TGCGCCAGCAGCACGACAGGCTCTGGGGCCAACGTCCTGACTTTC

j_call: TRBJ2-3
v_call: TRBV7-8
clone_size: .
d_call: TRBD2
cdr3_aa: CASSGQTITPGLAGGDTQYF
cdr3_nt: TGTGCCAGCAGCGGACAGACTATAACCCCGGGACTAGCGGGTGGAGATACGCAGTATTTT

j_call: TRBJ1-5
v_call: TRBV5-6
clone_size: .
d_call: .
cdr3_aa: CASSLGQIQPQHF
cdr3_nt: TGTGCCAGCAGCTTGGGACAGATCCAGCCCCAGCATTTT

j_call: TRBJ1-5
v_call: TRBV2
clone_size: .
d_call: .
cdr3_aa: CASRADSLNQPQHF
cdr3_nt: TGTGCCAGCAGGGCGGACAGCCTCAATCAGCCCCAGCATTTT

j_call: TRBJ1-2
v_call: TRBV4-1
clone_size: .
d_call: .
cdr3_aa: CASSQERGGAGYGYTF
cdr3_nt: TGCGCCAGCAGCCAAGAAAGGGGGGGCGCCGGGTATGGCTACACCTTC

j_call: TRBJ1-5
v_call: TRBV28
clone_size: few
d_call: TRBD1
cdr3_aa: CASTGGGQPQHF
cdr3_nt: TGTGCCAGCACAGGGGGTGGGCAGCCCCAGCATTTT

j_call: TRBJ2-5
v_call: TRBV5-1
clone_size: .
d_call: TRBD2
cdr3_aa: CASSPGLAGNQETQYF
cdr3_nt: TGCGCCAGCAGCCCTGGACTAGCGGGGAACCAAGAGACCCAGTACTTC

j_call: TRBJ2-7
v_call: TRBV11-2
clone_size: .
d_call: .
cdr3_aa: CASSLDSQGPYEQYF
cdr3_nt: TGTGCCAGCAGCTTAGACAGCCAGGGCCCCTACGAGCAGTACTTC

j_call: TRBJ2-1
v_call: TRBV19
clone_size: .
d_call: .
cdr3_aa: CASSLASYNEQFF
cdr3_nt: TGTGCCAGTAGTCTAGCTTCCTACAATGAGCAGTTCTTC

j_call: TRBJ2-7
v_call: TRBV27
clone_size: .
d_call: TRBD1
cdr3_aa: CASSSPRTGGDEQYF
cdr3_nt: TGTGCCAGCAGTTCCCCCAGGACAGGGGGCGACGAGCAGTACTTC

j_call: TRBJ1-1
v_call: TRBV27
clone_size: .
d_call: .
cdr3_aa: CASSLFWRQMNTEAFF
cdr3_nt: TGTGCCAGCAGTTTATTCTGGAGGCAGATGAACACTGAAGCTTTCTTT